These 21 T cell receptor beta chains share one sample of origin, sequenced in a study of brain T cells in children with intractable seizures. Time point meaning: blood from clinic visit 5 months post-surgery; TSC patient then seizure free. TCRdb's copy holds only in-frame clones and misses some; the assay was immunoSEQ multiplex PCR. This table has about 320,000 clones, approximately 93% appearing once. Sequences were derived from peripheral blood, sampled less than 6 months after surgery. Source of these receptors: a boy under three years old with tuberous sclerosis and intractable seizures.

This chain connects TRBV5-5 to TRBJ1-3; D gene ambiguous. Between the trimmed V and J ends, which lost 0 bases and 2 bases, there was a span of 6 bases. CDR3 length equals 14 residues. In germline, CDR1 is SGHKS, CDR2 YYEKEE (reference sequence). In DNA form, the CDR3 reads TGTGCCAGCAGCTTGGCAGAAGCTGGAAACACCATATATTTT. Its protein is CASSLAEAGNTIYF.

J is TRBJ1-2 and V is TRBV19; 7 bases agree with TRBD1. Germline CDR1 reads LNHDA; CDR2 reads SQIVND (reference sequence). J was trimmed by 4 bases and V by 10 bases; bases with no gene match: 12. This CDR3 comprises 14 residues. DNA for the CDR3: TGTGCCACGACCAGACAGGGACTTCGCTATGGCTACACCTTC. Translated: CATTRQGLRYGYTF.

This chain links TRBV5-1 with TRBJ1-4; maybe TRBD1 (6 bases). The CDR3 is made up of 15 amino acids. Looked up from germline, CDR1 is SGHRS and CDR2 is YFSETQ. V was clipped by 3 bases and J by 8 bases, with 17 bases between them. CDR3 in DNA: TGCGCCAGCAGCTCGGACAGAAAAGGGAAGGAAAAACTGTTTTTT. Protein product: CASSSDRKGKEKLFF. Full variable domain (outside the CDR3, taken from reference TRBV5-1 and TRBJ1-4): KAGVTQTPRYLIKTRGQQVTLSCSPISGHRSVSWYQQTPGQGLQFLFEYFSETQRNKGNFPGRFSGRQFSNSRSEMNVSTLELGDSALYLCASSSDRKGKEKLFFGSGTQLSVL.

The chain uses TRBV27 and TRBJ1-2; 8 bases align to TRBD1. The length of the CDR3 is 16 residues. Trimming removed 5 bases from V and 5 bases from J; junction bases left unmatched: 13. The germline V gene has CDR1 MNHEY and CDR2 SMNVEV (reference sequence). In DNA form, the CDR3 reads TGTGCCAGCAGTGTAGCCAGGGGGCTCTTAACATATGGCTACACCTTC. Amino acid sequence: CASSVARGLLTYGYTF.

This clone was seen just once. The V call is TRBV6-5, the J call TRBJ2-7; 10 bases agree with TRBD2. V lost 11 bases to trimming and J lost 5 bases; unmatched junction nucleotides: 12. Per germline, CDR1 MNHEY and CDR2 SVGAGI. The CDR3 consists of 14 residues. The CDR3 nucleotides are TGTGCCTTAAGCTCAGCGGGAGGGACCCACGAGCAGTACTTC. Its protein is CALSSAGGTHEQYF.

The chain recombines TRBV24-1 with TRBJ2-3, with D possibly being TRBD1 (5 bases). Germline V CDR1 and CDR2: KGHDR, SFDVKD. Trimming removed 3 bases at V and 2 bases at J, with 11 bases between. The CDR3 sequence is 15 residues long. CDR3 nucleotides: TGTGCCACCAGTGATATACAGGAGATCACAGATACGCAGTATTTT. Translating it yields CATSDIQEITDTQYF.

This sequence joins TRBV11-3 and TRBJ2-1, with 7 bases lining up with TRBD2. Germline V gene sequence: CDR1 SGHNT, CDR2 YENEEA. The CDR3 runs 11 residues. V lost 1 base to trimming and J lost 12 bases; unmatched junction nucleotides: 0. The CDR3 DNA reads TGTGCCAGCAGCTTAGGCGGGAGGCAGTTCTTC. It yields the protein CASSLGGRQFF.

This chain connects TRBV9 to TRBJ1-1, with unresolved D. From germline, CDR1 is SGDLS and CDR2 YYNGEE. The germline V and J ends were trimmed by 3 bases and 0 bases, with 18 bases remaining between them. The CDR3 contains 17 residues. The CDR3 spells CASSAFFGQAMNTEAFF. DNA for the CDR3: TGTGCCAGCAGCGCATTTTTCGGGCAAGCTATGAACACTGAAGCTTTCTTT.

The V and J genes are TRBV11-2 and TRBJ2-1, with TRBD2 matching 8 bases. The CDR3 is made up of 18 amino acids. Germline V gives CDR1 SGHAT, CDR2 FQNNGV. After removal of 5 bases from V and 0 bases from J, the junction contained 12 bases not matched to a gene. CDR3 bases: TGTGCCAGCAGCGCAAAGCGGGGGCCCTTGAGCTCCTACAATGAGCAGTTCTTC. This translates into CASSAKRGPLSSYNEQFF.

The chain joins TRBV27 to TRBJ2-7; 10 nucleotides align to TRBD1. V was clipped by 6 bases and J by 5 bases; unmatched bases: 4. Per germline, CDR1 MNHEY and CDR2 SMNVEV (reference sequence). This CDR3 spans 13 amino acids. The CDR3: CASSPTGGNEQYF. The CDR3 coding sequence is TGTGCCAGCAGCCCGACAGGGGGCAACGAGCAGTACTTC.

The chain carries TRBV6-5 and TRBJ1-2; the D is unclear. CDR1 MNHEY and CDR2 SVGAGI come from the germline V gene. The CDR3 is made up of 13 amino acids. Trimming cost V 10 bases and J 2 bases, with 14 bases left between them. The CDR3 loop reads CATRVTQNYGYTF. CDR3 DNA: TGTGCCACTCGGGTTACTCAGAACTATGGCTACACCTTC.

This clone has just a few counts. The chain is built from TRBV24-1 and TRBJ1-5; possibly TRBD1 for D (5 bases). The germline gives CDR1 KGHDR, CDR2 SFDVKD. This CDR3 has 16 amino acids. Trimming pared 3 bases from V and 8 bases from J, leaving 19 bases between. CDR3 sequence: CATSDKGQGSVEPQHF. The CDR3 nucleotides read TGTGCCACCAGTGATAAGGGGCAGGGAAGCGTGGAGCCCCAGCATTTT.

The rearrangement links TRBV28 to TRBJ2-7; TRBD1 matches 7 bases. V trimming: 6 bases; J trimming: 4 bases; junction bases outside the gene matches: 9. Germline V CDR1 and CDR2: MDHEN, SYDVKM. The length of the CDR3 is 14 residues. This chain's CDR3 is CASSIGTVKYEQYF. The DNA of the CDR3 is TGTGCCAGCAGCATCGGGACAGTAAAATACGAGCAGTACTTC.

This chain links TRBV18 with TRBJ1-3, with D perhaps TRBD1 (5 bases). The CDR3 is made up of 17 amino acids. The germline gives CDR1 KGHSH, CDR2 LQKENI. V was pared by 3 bases and J by 0 bases, with 15 bases between. This CDR3 reads CASSPYADSYSGNTIYF. The CDR3 nucleotides read TGTGCCAGCTCACCCTACGCTGACAGCTACTCTGGAAACACCATATATTTT.

A few counts support this clone. DNA of the CDR3: TGTGCCACCAGTGACGCCGGGACAGGATTCTATGGCTACACCTTC. Translated: CATSDAGTGFYGYTF. The chain combines TRBV24-1 with TRBJ1-2; 8 bases match TRBD1. V lost 4 bases and J lost 4; bases outside the gene matches: 7. The CDR3 is made up of 15 amino acids. Per the germline V gene, CDR1 is KGHDR and CDR2 is SFDVKD.

The gene calls are TRBV10-1 and TRBJ2-7, with 9 bases identical to TRBD2. From germline, CDR1 is WNHNN and CDR2 SYGVQD (reference sequence). J lost 1 base, V lost 2 bases, and 3 bases had no gene match. This CDR3 region has 15 residues. CDR3 loop: CASSESGGLSYEQYF. CDR3 nucleotides: TGCGCCAGCAGTGAGAGCGGGGGGCTTTCCTACGAGCAGTACTTC.

The chain recombines TRBV19 with TRBJ1-3, with unresolved D. Germline V gene lookup returns CDR1 LNHDA and CDR2 SQIVND (reference sequence). The CDR3 spans 13 residues. V lost 5 bases and J lost 2, with 7 bases in between. CDR3 region: CASSWVPGNTIYF. The CDR3 DNA reads as TGTGCCAGTAGTTGGGTCCCTGGAAACACCATATATTTT.

This clone was counted a single time. The V and J genes are TRBV7-9 and TRBJ1-1; 9 positions agree with TRBD1. Trimming cost V 5 bases and J 5 bases; bases outside gene matches: 9. The length of the CDR3 is 15 residues. Per the germline V gene, CDR1 is SEHNR and CDR2 is FQNEAQ (reference sequence). CDR3 loop: CASSRNLGQGTEAFF. CDR3 DNA sequence: TGTGCCAGCAGCCGAAACCTCGGACAGGGGACTGAAGCTTTCTTT.

The CDR3 here is CSVLGRPVPLHNEQFF. CDR3 coding DNA: TGCAGCGTCCTTGGACGCCCCGTCCCTCTTCACAATGAGCAGTTCTTC. This rearrangement joins TRBV29-1 to TRBJ2-1; D remains unclear. CDR1 SQVTM and CDR2 ANQGSEA come from the germline V gene. This CDR3 is built from 16 residues. V was shortened by 6 bases and J by 5 bases, with 23 bases between the two germline ends.

This chain links TRBV19 with TRBJ2-1; D is unresolved. Germline CDR1 reads LNHDA; CDR2 reads SQIVND (reference sequence). Trimming removed 3 bases at V and 7 bases at J, with 7 bases between. The CDR3 length is 12 residues. The CDR3 sequence is CASSMGINEQFF. DNA for the CDR3: TGTGCCAGTAGTATGGGGATAAATGAGCAGTTCTTC.

The rearrangement links TRBV6-2 or TRBV6-3 to TRBJ1-6; D is uncertain. The CDR3 is 15 amino acids. From germline, CDR1 is MNHEY and CDR2 SVGEGT. The germline V and J ends were trimmed by 4 bases and 8 bases, with 15 bases remaining between them. The CDR3 sequence is CASSSKDLGYSPLHF. In DNA form, the CDR3 reads TGTGCCAGCAGTTCTAAGGACTTGGGGTATTCACCCCTCCACTTT.